These T cell receptor beta chains were read from a single sample in a study of CD8 T cells in ankylosing spondylitis. Via MiXCR, TCRdb re-called the 5' RACE reads, giving one row per CDR3 protein. The table records about 210,000 distinct CDR3 sequences, 8% to 9% of them present only once. Sample: blood, either unsorted or a sorted T cell fraction (not recorded which). Receptor source: a female donor with ankylosing spondylitis or in good health (not recorded which). Each CDR3 is given with its conserved first and last residue. Fields, in order: V gene, J gene, CDR3 protein.

v_call: TRBV3-1; j_call: TRBJ2-7; cdr3_aa: CASSQDRGSGAGEQYF
v_call: TRBV20-1; j_call: TRBJ2-1; cdr3_aa: CSAATNGPHLQYNEQFF
v_call: TRBV28; j_call: TRBJ2-5; cdr3_aa: CASSLSGGLETQYF
v_call: TRBV20-1; j_call: TRBJ2-1; cdr3_aa: CSASRLAGIYNEQFF
v_call: TRBV25-1; j_call: TRBJ1-5; cdr3_aa: CASSGGGPQHF
v_call: TRBV5-6; j_call: TRBJ2-5; cdr3_aa: CASSPATLETQYF
v_call: TRBV12-3/TRBV12-4; j_call: TRBJ1-2; cdr3_aa: CASSRLRGGYTF
v_call: TRBV7-9; j_call: TRBJ1-5; cdr3_aa: CASSLGGRAYQPQHF
v_call: TRBV7-2; j_call: TRBJ1-5; cdr3_aa: CASSLEPGVNQPQHF
v_call: TRBV7-2; j_call: TRBJ1-4; cdr3_aa: CASSSRQAGTNEKLFF
v_call: TRBV7-9; j_call: TRBJ1-1; cdr3_aa: CASSVPGSTEAFF
v_call: TRBV2; j_call: TRBJ2-7; cdr3_aa: CASRLGTSGVSEQYF
v_call: TRBV4-1; j_call: TRBJ1-4; cdr3_aa: CASSQVGVSIEKLFF
v_call: TRBV29-1; j_call: TRBJ2-2; cdr3_aa: CSVRAANTGELFF
v_call: TRBV5-1; j_call: TRBJ1-6; cdr3_aa: CASTGQETNSPLHF
v_call: TRBV29-1; j_call: TRBJ1-1; cdr3_aa: CRGENTEAFF
v_call: TRBV29-1; j_call: TRBJ2-5; cdr3_aa: CSVGEQGETQYF
v_call: TRBV11-1; j_call: TRBJ2-1; cdr3_aa: CASSYSGTEFRSYNEQFF
v_call: TRBV20-1; j_call: TRBJ1-2; cdr3_aa: CSARDDRMLYGYTF
v_call: TRBV12-3/TRBV12-4; j_call: TRBJ2-3; cdr3_aa: CASTRGGTRIIPYTQYF